Each of the 16 T cell receptor beta chains below was sequenced from the same sample in a study of shared clonotypes between healthy human individuals. Assay used: immunoSEQ multiplex PCR; TCRdb lists only in-frame clones, some missing. The sample lists about 530,000 clones, less than 96% occurring once. The source material was naive CD4+ T cells sorted from blood. As for subset: CD45RA+ positively selected. These receptors were collected from a woman under 40 in good health.

The CDR3 loop is CASSSLAGGPQEQYF. The DNA of the CDR3 is TGTGCCAGCAGCTCACTAGCGGGCGGTCCACAAGAGCAGTACTTC. The chain employs TRBV7-8 and TRBJ2-7; 9 bases line up with TRBD2. Germline loops: CDR1 SGHVS, CDR2 FQNEAQ. The CDR3 covers 15 residues. Trimming took 4 bases from V and 7 from J; bases not matched to a gene: 11.

This clone appeared a single time. The CDR3 sequence: CASSLIPSSGSTDTQYF. The CDR3 bases are TGTGCCAGCAGTTTAATCCCCTCTAGCGGGAGCACAGATACGCAGTATTTT. This chain links TRBV28 with TRBJ2-3, with TRBD2 matching over 8 bases. Germline CDR1 and CDR2: MDHEN and SYDVKM. The CDR3 consists of 17 residues. The junction had 7 bases not matched to a gene; V was cut back by 2 bases and J by 0 bases.

The chain recombines TRBV19 with TRBJ1-5; a possible D gene is TRBD1 (5 bases). Germline V lookup: CDR1 LNHDA, CDR2 SQIVND (reference sequence). The CDR3 runs 14 residues. Trimming stripped 6 bases from V and 5 bases from J, with 14 bases between. CDR3 nucleotides: TGTGCCAGTAGCCAATCGGGGGGGTATCAGCCCCAGCATTTT. It codes for CASSQSGGYQPQHF.

The chain links TRBV13 to TRBJ2-1; D gene unclear. V was pared by 3 bases and J by 3 bases, with 3 bases between. Germline CDR1 reads PRHDT; CDR2 reads FYEKMQ (reference sequence). This CDR3 has 12 amino acids. CDR3 nucleotide sequence: TGTGCCAGCAGCTTTGACTACAATGAGCAGTTCTTC. It is translated as CASSFDYNEQFF.

J is TRBJ2-3 and V is TRBV7-9; D tentatively fits TRBD1 or TRBD2 (5 bases each). The CDR3 runs to 15 residues. Germline V lookup: CDR1 SEHNR, CDR2 FQNEAQ (reference sequence). Trimming took 1 base from V and 2 from J, leaving 10 bases between them. CDR3 sequence: CASSLGGDLTDTQYF. The DNA of the CDR3 is TGTGCCAGCAGCTTAGGAGGGGACCTCACAGATACGCAGTATTTT.

The rearrangement links TRBV7-9 to TRBJ1-3, with unresolved D. The V gene lost 6 bases and the J gene lost 2 bases, with 14 bases spanning the gap. Looked up from germline, CDR1 is SEHNR and CDR2 is FQNEAQ (reference sequence). This CDR3 spans 15 amino acids. The CDR3 spells CASSLPGSTGNTIYF. The CDR3, as DNA: TGTGCCAGCAGTCTCCCGGGCAGCACTGGAAACACCATATATTTT.

The chain couples TRBV28 to TRBJ2-5; maybe TRBD1 (5 bases). Trimming cost V 5 bases and J 4 bases, with 17 bases left between them. CDR3 length: 15 amino acids. Per germline, CDR1 MDHEN and CDR2 SYDVKM. CDR3 bases: TGTGCCAGCAGTCCCCCAATAGGGGATAGAGAGACCCAGTACTTC. Amino acids: CASSPPIGDRETQYF.

V gene TRBV19 combines with J gene TRBJ1-4; D might be TRBD1 (5 bases). CDR1 and CDR2 (germline): LNHDA, SQIVND (reference sequence). The V end was cut by 5 bases, the J end by 5 bases, with 15 bases between. CDR3 length: 15 residues. In DNA, the CDR3 is TGTGCCAGTAGTGAGTTCCGGGGCCCCAATGAAAAACTGTTTTTT. This encodes CASSEFRGPNEKLFF.

This chain joins TRBV7-2 and TRBJ2-2, with unresolved D. From germline, CDR1 is SGHTA and CDR2 FQGNSA. V lost 1 base to trimming and J lost 7 bases, with 7 bases between them. The CDR3 totals 13 residues. The chain's CDR3 is CASSLDLGGELFF. The CDR3, as DNA: TGTGCCAGCAGCTTAGATCTAGGCGGGGAGCTGTTTTTT.

The chain combines TRBV28 with TRBJ2-7; D not resolved. V gave up 7 bases and J gave up 5 bases, with 12 bases separating them. This CDR3 contains 12 residues. Germline V gene lookup returns CDR1 MDHEN and CDR2 SYDVKM. CDR3 sequence: CASMTFGHEQYF. The CDR3 DNA sequence: TGTGCCAGCATGACTTTTGGCCACGAGCAGTACTTC.

The chain is built from TRBV4-1 and TRBJ2-3, with D perhaps matching TRBD1 (6 bases). Trimming took off 11 bases at V and 1 base at J, with 16 bases between the two ends. CDR1 and CDR2 (germline): MGHRA, YSYEKL. This CDR3 spans 14 amino acids. CDR3 sequence: CACGQTLGTDTQYF. As DNA, the CDR3 is TGCGCCTGCGGACAGACTTTAGGCACAGATACGCAGTATTTT.

This chain joins TRBV6-4 and TRBJ2-7, with TRBD1 identical over 7 bases. J gave up 4 bases and V 3 bases, and 3 bases lay outside the gene matches. This CDR3 is built from 13 residues. Germline-derived CDR1 and CDR2 are MRHNA and SNTAGT. The CDR3 DNA sequence: TGTGCCAGCAGTGAGAACAGGGGATACGAGCAGTACTTC. Its protein product is CASSENRGYEQYF.

The table lists this clone with a count of one. The chain recombines TRBV11-3 with TRBJ1-1; D is perhaps TRBD1 (5 bases). CDR1 and CDR2 (germline): SGHNT, YENEEA. V lost 5 bases, J lost 1 base, and 11 bases lay in between. This CDR3 is 14 amino acids long. This chain's CDR3 is CASSRGGTNTEAFF. CDR3 bases: TGTGCCAGCAGCCGCGGGGGGACGAACACTGAAGCTTTCTTT.

The rearrangement links TRBV5-1 to TRBJ2-7; D is unresolved. The CDR3 is made up of 15 amino acids. In germline, CDR1 is SGHRS, CDR2 YFSETQ. With 2 bases removed from V and 6 bases from J, the gap between germline ends came to 18 bases. The CDR3 loop reads CASSFMETLLSEQYF. The CDR3 DNA is TGCGCCAGCAGCTTCATGGAAACCCTCCTATCCGAGCAGTACTTC. The whole variable domain, remainder taken from reference TRBV5-1 and TRBJ2-7, is KAGVTQTPRYLIKTRGQQVTLSCSPISGHRSVSWYQQTPGQGLQFLFEYFSETQRNKGNFPGRFSGRQFSNSRSEMNVSTLELGDSALYLCASSFMETLLSEQYFGPGTRLTVT.

The chain couples TRBV27 to TRBJ2-7; 11 bases agree with TRBD2. The V gene end was trimmed by 3 bases and the J gene end by 6 bases; junction bases not matched to a gene: 10. Germline CDR1 MNHEY, CDR2 SMNVEV (reference sequence). The CDR3 extends over 16 amino acids. This CDR3 reads CASSFLLSGRASEQYF. CDR3 bases: TGTGCCAGCAGTTTCCTCCTTAGCGGGAGGGCTTCCGAGCAGTACTTC.

The chain joins TRBV5-4 to TRBJ2-2; 7 positions agree with TRBD1. The CDR3 has 16 amino acids. The germline CDR1 and CDR2 sequences are SGHNT and YYREEE (reference sequence). Germline trimming cut 4 bases from V and 2 bases from J; bases unmatched to any gene: 8. The CDR3 loop reads CASSQTTGINTGELFF. CDR3 DNA sequence: TGTGCCAGCAGCCAAACGACAGGGATCAACACCGGGGAGCTGTTTTTT.